These T cell receptor beta chains were read from a single sample in a study of blood T cell repertoires in COVID-19. Profiling relied on immunoSEQ multiplex PCR, and the TCRdb table lists in-frame clones only, not all of them. The sample shows over 70,000 clones, 88% of them seen only once. Input material: peripheral blood. The source of these receptors is a woman older than 75 with acute or convalescent COVID-19. Both conserved end residues are part of each CDR3. The order of the fields is J gene, CDR3 length, clone size, V gene, D gene, CDR3 protein, CDR3 DNA. D genes are given only for firm matches. Clone size is stated in some rows and not others, as once, few, many or a class when expanded.

TRBJ1-6	14	NA	TRBV25-1	NA	CASSVEGVASPLHF	TGTGCCAGCAGTGTGGAGGGTGTTGCTTCACCCCTCCACTTT
TRBJ2-5	15	NA	TRBV11-2	TRBD1	CASSLDRGRQETQYF	TGTGCCAGCAGCTTGGACAGGGGACGACAAGAGACCCAGTACTTC
TRBJ2-2	15	NA	TRBV6-6	TRBD1	CASSAGTGGVGELFF	TGTGCCAGCAGTGCCGGGACAGGGGGAGTCGGGGAGCTGTTTTTT
TRBJ1-2	12	once	TRBV30	TRBD1	CAWGQGAYGYTF	TGTGCCTGGGGTCAGGGGGCCTATGGCTACACCTTC
TRBJ2-4	14	NA	TRBV4-1	NA	CASSQERPRDIQYF	TGCGCCAGCAGCCAAGAAAGGCCCAGGGACATTCAGTACTTC
TRBJ2-3	18	NA	TRBV5-6	TRBD2	CASSLALLSGSNTDTQYF	TGTGCCAGCAGCTTGGCCCTCCTCAGCGGGAGCAACACAGATACGCAGTATTTT
TRBJ2-7	12	few	TRBV5-6	TRBD1	CASSWTGYEQYF	TGTGCCAGCAGCTGGACAGGGTACGAGCAGTACTTC
TRBJ1-2	14	NA	TRBV5-1	TRBD1	CASSRTGGTNGYTF	TGCGCCAGCAGTCGGACAGGGGGCACTAATGGCTACACCTTC
TRBJ1-2	13	NA	TRBV5-6	TRBD1	CASSLGQGVGYTF	TGTGCCAGCAGCTTGGGACAGGGGGTCGGCTACACCTTC
TRBJ2-1	15	NA	TRBV19	TRBD2	CASSPGGAAYNEQFF	TGTGCCAGTAGCCCGGGGGGGGCCGCCTACAATGAGCAGTTCTTC
TRBJ2-3	14	NA	TRBV11-2	NA	CASSETSSADTQYF	TGTGCCAGCAGCGAAACTAGTTCAGCAGATACGCAGTATTTT
TRBJ1-1	15	NA	TRBV6-6	NA	CASRPRQVGSTEAFF	TGTGCCAGCAGGCCCCGACAGGTGGGATCCACTGAAGCTTTCTTT
TRBJ1-2	15	NA	TRBV6-2/TRBV6-3	NA	CASSYSRAGAYGYTF	TGTGCCAGCAGTTACTCCCGCGCAGGGGCCTATGGCTACACCTTC
TRBJ2-3	16	once	TRBV19	TRBD2	CASSIGPSGLTDTQYF	TGTGCCAGTAGTATAGGGCCTAGCGGTCTCACAGATACGCAGTATTTT
TRBJ2-5	14	NA	TRBV5-1	NA	CASSLGDTQETQYF	TGCGCCAGCAGCTTGGGGGACACACAAGAGACCCAGTACTTC
TRBJ2-1	15	NA	TRBV27	NA	CASSPSGEPYNEQFF	TGTGCCAGCAGTCCCTCGGGGGAACCTTACAATGAGCAGTTCTTC
TRBJ1-4	15	NA	TRBV5-1	TRBD1	CASSSRTGGNEKLFF	TGCGCCAGCAGCAGTAGGACAGGGGGGAATGAAAAACTGTTTTTT
TRBJ1-2	15	few	TRBV4-2	NA	CASSPANRDTYGYTF	TGTGCCAGCAGCCCCGCAAACCGGGACACCTATGGCTACACCTTC
TRBJ1-2	14	NA	TRBV11-2	NA	CASSTDGVDYGYTF	TGTGCCAGCAGCACGGACGGGGTTGACTATGGCTACACCTTC
TRBJ2-6	15	NA	TRBV30	TRBD1	CASWTGGSGANVLTF	TGTGCCTCCTGGACAGGGGGCTCTGGGGCCAACGTCCTGACTTTC
TRBJ1-2	17	few	TRBV9	TRBD1	CASSNSDGTGANYGYTF	TGTGCCAGCAGCAACTCTGACGGGACAGGGGCTAACTATGGCTACACCTTC
TRBJ1-1	14	NA	TRBV18	NA	CASSASRPPSEAFF	TGTGCCAGCTCAGCTTCACGACCTCCTAGTGAAGCTTTCTTT
TRBJ2-5	16	NA	TRBV5-1	TRBD2	CASSPGTSGGEETQYF	TGCGCCAGCAGCCCCGGGACTAGCGGGGGGGAAGAGACCCAGTACTTC
TRBJ1-6	14	NA	TRBV9	TRBD1	CASSPRQGQSPLHF	TGTGCCAGCAGCCCGAGACAGGGGCAATCACCCCTCCACTTT
TRBJ2-1	13	NA	TRBV5-1	TRBD1	CASSFDRVNEQFF	TGCGCCAGCAGCTTTGACAGGGTAAATGAGCAGTTCTTC
TRBJ1-4	14	NA	TRBV18	NA	CASSPGGLGEKLFF	TGTGCCAGCTCCCCGGGGGGGCTCGGAGAAAAACTGTTTTTT
TRBJ1-3	17	NA	TRBV11-2	TRBD1	CASSLALTGSTGNTIYF	TGTGCCAGCAGCTTAGCCCTGACAGGGAGCACTGGAAACACCATATATTTT
TRBJ1-3	16	NA	TRBV7-2	TRBD1	CASSFTGGGGGNTIYF	TGTGCCAGCAGCTTTACAGGGGGCGGAGGAGGAAACACCATATATTTT
TRBJ2-1	15	NA	TRBV5-1	TRBD1	CASSSKTGDGNEQFF	TGCGCCAGCAGCTCCAAGACAGGGGATGGAAATGAGCAGTTCTTC
TRBJ2-1	12	NA	TRBV7-2	NA	CASSPQGNEQFF	TGTGCCAGCAGCCCCCAGGGAAATGAGCAGTTCTTC
TRBJ2-1	17	once	TRBV5-6	NA	CASSSRFPGLGYNEQFF	TGTGCCAGCAGCTCTCGGTTCCCGGGTCTAGGTTACAATGAGCAGTTCTTC
TRBJ2-3	15	NA	TRBV10-3	NA	CAISAGREGADTQYF	TGTGCCATCAGTGCGGGCAGGGAAGGCGCAGATACGCAGTATTTT
TRBJ1-1	10	NA	TRBV29-1	NA	CSVRGSEAFF	TGCAGCGTTCGCGGGTCTGAAGCTTTCTTT
TRBJ1-6	15	NA	TRBV15	NA	CATSSDPGYRSPLHF	TGTGCCACCAGCAGCGATCCAGGGTATCGTTCACCCCTCCACTTT
TRBJ2-7	13	few	TRBV6-2/TRBV6-3	TRBD2	CASSRSGGYEQYF	TGTGCCAGCAGTCGCTCGGGGGGTTACGAGCAGTACTTC
TRBJ1-5	15	few	TRBV30	NA	CAWSVAGRSNQPQHF	TGTGCCTGGAGTGTTGCGGGAAGGAGCAATCAGCCCCAGCATTTT
TRBJ2-1	15	NA	TRBV6-6	NA	CASSSERRGINEQFF	TGTGCCAGCAGCTCGGAACGCAGAGGGATCAATGAGCAGTTCTTC
TRBJ1-1	12	NA	TRBV4-2	NA	CASSQVTAEAFF	TGTGCCAGCAGCCAGGTCACAGCTGAAGCTTTCTTT
TRBJ1-2	14	NA	TRBV18	NA	CASSPGDTNYGYTF	TGTGCCAGCTCACCAGGGGACACTAACTATGGCTACACCTTC
TRBJ1-5	15	NA	TRBV2	NA	CASRPARTAAQPQHF	TGTGCCAGCAGGCCCGCGCGGACAGCCGCCCAGCCCCAGCATTTT
TRBJ1-5	16	NA	TRBV19	TRBD1	CASRRLPGQSNQPQHF	TGTGCCAGTAGGCGGCTCCCGGGACAGAGCAATCAGCCCCAGCATTTT
TRBJ1-1	12	NA	TRBV10-2	NA	CASTTVNTEAFF	TGCGCCAGCACGACAGTGAACACTGAAGCTTTCTTT
TRBJ1-5	16	NA	TRBV5-5	NA	CASSLAAGHFNQPQHF	TGTGCCAGCAGCTTGGCCGCAGGACACTTTAATCAGCCCCAGCATTTT
TRBJ2-5	14	NA	TRBV27	NA	CASSRHGGFETQYF	TGTGCCAGCAGTCGCCATGGGGGGTTTGAGACCCAGTACTTC
TRBJ2-1	16	NA	TRBV9	NA	CASTSTEGRGAGEQFF	TGTGCCAGCACTAGTACCGAGGGGAGGGGGGCTGGTGAGCAGTTCTTC
TRBJ1-3	16	NA	TRBV11-2	TRBD1	CASSWDRVTSAGTIYF	TGTGCCAGCAGCTGGGACAGGGTCACCTCGGCGGGAACCATATATTTT
TRBJ2-2	15	NA	TRBV29-1	NA	CSVGGAEAGTGELFF	TGCAGCGTCGGAGGGGCGGAGGCGGGGACCGGGGAGCTGTTTTTT